This TCR beta chain was observed in a study of blood T cell repertoires in COVID-19. The overall study: Sources were T cells, B-cell-depleted T cells, or PBMCs; the material itself was cDNA or gDNA.

The CDR3 length is 13 residues. Germline loops: CDR1 SNHLY, CDR2 FYNNEI. The V gene end was trimmed by 8 bases and the J gene end by 8 bases; junction bases not matched to a gene: 5. TCRdb's copy holds only in-frame clones and misses some; the assay was immunoSEQ multiplex PCR. The table includes about 140,000 clones, more than 70% detected once. Sequencing was done on a sample of peripheral blood. The genes are TRBV2 and TRBJ2-2, with 10 bases lining up with TRBD2. The receptor comes from a human donor in a cohort sampled during active COVID-19. This chain's CDR3 is CASQRGGAGELFF. The CDR3 bases are TGTGCCAGCCAGCGGGGGGGCGCAGGGGAGCTGTTTTTT.